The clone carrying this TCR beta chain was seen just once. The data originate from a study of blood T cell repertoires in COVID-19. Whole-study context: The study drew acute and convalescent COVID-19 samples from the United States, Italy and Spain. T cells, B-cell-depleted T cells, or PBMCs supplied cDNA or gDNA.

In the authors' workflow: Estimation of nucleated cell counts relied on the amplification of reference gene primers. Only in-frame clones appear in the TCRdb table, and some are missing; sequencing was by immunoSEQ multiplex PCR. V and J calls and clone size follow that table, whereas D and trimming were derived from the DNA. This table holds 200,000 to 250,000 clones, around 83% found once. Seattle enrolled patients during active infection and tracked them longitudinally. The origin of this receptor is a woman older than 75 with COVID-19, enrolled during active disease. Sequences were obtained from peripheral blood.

The CDR3 nucleotides read TGCGCCAGCAGCATGGACGGGAGTTACAATGAGCAGTTCTTC. The encoded protein is CASSMDGSYNEQFF. The chain employs TRBV5-1 and TRBJ2-1, with D possibly TRBD2 on 6 matching bases. CDR1 SGHRS and CDR2 YFSETQ come from the germline V gene. Trimming took off 4 bases at V and 4 bases at J, with 12 bases between the two ends. The CDR3 spans 14 residues.